This is a list of T cell receptor beta chains from one sample in a study of regulatory T cells in long-lasting Graves disease. TCRdb reprocessed the multiplex PCR reads via MiXCR and lists one record per CDR3 protein. The sample carries a few hundred thousand distinct CDR3 sequences, approximately 16% recorded once. These records were also assigned to another study, of T cells in Graves' hyperthyroidism and ophthalmopathy.

The sample consisted of peripheral blood mononuclear cells (PBMCs), taken at new diagnosis, from a patient treated with antithyroid drugs. All receptors come from a man between 35 and 55 years old with Graves disease. The CDR3 runs from the conserved cysteine through the conserved F or W. A D gene is named only where the DNA matches it firmly. The size field is filled for only some rows; it gives once, few, many or a size class.

size,V,D,J,CDR3,DNA
few,TRBV7-6,-,TRBJ1-1,CASSLGPRGNTEAFF,TGTGCCAGCAGCTTAGGGCCGAGAGGGAACACTGAAGCTTTCTTT
many,TRBV28,TRBD1,TRBJ2-7,CASSSRTGDFSYEQYF,TGTGCCAGCAGTTCCAGGACAGGGGATTTCTCCTACGAGCAGTACTTC
many,TRBV7-2,TRBD2,TRBJ2-7,CASSFTSGLSYEQYF,TGTGCCAGCAGCTTTACTAGCGGGCTTTCCTACGAGCAGTACTTC
many,TRBV24-1,-,TRBJ2-7,CATSGDGGSYEQYF,TGTGCCACCAGTGGGGACGGCGGCTCCTACGAGCAGTACTTC
few,TRBV20-1,TRBD2,TRBJ2-5,CSAREAGGGETQYF,TGCAGTGCTAGAGAGGCGGGGGGCGGGGAGACCCAGTACTTC
few,TRBV11-1,TRBD2,TRBJ2-5,CASSSGTSFPETQYF,TGTGCCAGCAGCTCCGGGACTAGCTTTCCGGAGACCCAGTACTTC
many,TRBV30,-,TRBJ1-5,CAWSGVSRNQPQHF,TGTGCCTGGAGTGGTGTTTCCAGGAATCAGCCCCAGCATTTT
many,TRBV2,TRBD1,TRBJ1-5,CASTGQGAWQPQHF,TGTGCCAGCACCGGACAGGGGGCTTGGCAGCCCCAGCATTTT
few,TRBV12-3/TRBV12-4,TRBD1,TRBJ2-5,CASSPSGQVVRETQYF,TGTGCCAGCAGTCCATCGGGACAGGTGGTTAGAGAGACCCAGTACTTC
few,TRBV20-1,-,TRBJ1-1,CSARGGGPNTEAFF,TGCAGTGCTAGGGGGGGGGGCCCGAACACTGAAGCTTTCTTT
many,TRBV30,-,TRBJ1-1,CAWSTGGAWVAEAFF,TGTGCCTGGAGTACTGGGGGCGCATGGGTGGCTGAAGCTTTCTTT
-,TRBV18,TRBD2,TRBJ2-1,CASSPIRGGNEQFF,TGTGCCAGCTCACCAATCCGCGGGGGGAATGAGCAGTTCTTC